The 15 T cell receptor beta chains in this list originate from one sample, sequenced in a study of cytomegalovirus exposure and HLA in healthy donors. Primers for the PCR totalled 60 Vbeta and 13 Jbeta. TCRdb's copy holds only in-frame clones and misses some; the assay was immunoSEQ multiplex PCR. The sample lists about 120,000 clones, 80% occurring once. Material: PBMCs. The receptor source for this set is a female donor in good health and CMV-seropositive.

This clone turned up a few times. The chain uses TRBV5-1 and TRBJ1-1; maybe TRBD1 (5 bases). Trimming shortened V by 0 bases and J by 6 bases, and 12 bases separated the two germline ends. Germline V gives CDR1 SGHRS, CDR2 YFSETQ. The CDR3 spans 14 residues. This CDR3 is CASSLGGFLSEAFF. The CDR3 nucleotides are TGCGCCAGCAGCTTGGGGGGCTTCCTCTCTGAAGCTTTCTTT.

This clone was recorded only once. The chain is built from TRBV4-3 and TRBJ1-2; 7 bases are a match to TRBD1. This CDR3 spans 15 amino acids. V gave up 4 bases and J gave up 0 bases; unmatched junction bases: 5. Germline lookup yields CDR1 LGHNA and CDR2 YSLEER. DNA for the CDR3: TGCGCCAGCAGCCCAGAAGGGACAGCTAACTATGGCTACACCTTC. Translation: CASSPEGTANYGYTF.

This clone was detected once. The chain combines TRBV6-1 with TRBJ2-3; 8 bases are shared with TRBD2. J lost 1 base, V lost 2 bases, and 5 bases had no gene match. The CDR3 has 16 amino acids. Germline V lookup: CDR1 MNHNS, CDR2 SASEGT. Written as DNA, the CDR3 is TGTGCCAGCAGTGAACGATTCGGGAGGGGCACAGATACGCAGTATTTT. Translated: CASSERFGRGTDTQYF.

The chain combines TRBV30 with TRBJ2-2; 7 nucleotides line up with TRBD1. The CDR3 consists of 13 residues. Germline V CDR1 and CDR2: GTSNPN, SVGIG (reference sequence). This CDR3 reads CAELAGGAGELFF. The CDR3 DNA reads as TGTGCGGAGCTAGCAGGGGGAGCCGGGGAGCTGTTTTTT.

V is TRBV7-8 and J is TRBJ2-2; 7 bases align to TRBD1. The CDR3 runs to 18 residues. After removal of 0 bases from V and 3 bases from J, the junction contained 10 bases not matched to a gene. From germline, CDR1 is SGHVS and CDR2 FQNEAQ. CDR3 in DNA: TGTGCCAGCAGCTTAGCTGACAGGGATGTGTTTGACACCGGGGAGCTGTTTTTT. Protein: CASSLADRDVFDTGELFF.

The gene calls are TRBV6-1 and TRBJ2-4; TRBD1 is a possible D gene (6 bases). Trimming took 2 bases from V and 7 from J, leaving 9 bases between them. This CDR3 region has 13 residues. Germline CDR1 and CDR2: MNHNS and SASEGT. The CDR3 loop is CASSEMGANIQYF. The CDR3 DNA sequence: TGTGCCAGCAGTGAAATGGGGGCGAACATTCAGTACTTC.

This clone was recorded only once. The chain uses TRBV5-4 and TRBJ2-1; tentative D call: TRBD2 (6 bases). V lost 0 bases and J 4 bases, leaving 11 bases between the germline ends. Germline lookup yields CDR1 SGHNT and CDR2 YYREEE (reference sequence). The CDR3 extends over 15 amino acids. In nucleotides, the CDR3 is TGTGCCAGCAGCTTGGACCCGGGGGAGTACAATGAGCAGTTCTTC. This codes for CASSLDPGEYNEQFF.

The rearrangement uses TRBV10-3 and TRBJ2-1, with D maybe TRBD1 (6 bases). There are 14 residues in the CDR3. Trimming pared 3 bases from V and 7 bases from J, leaving 13 bases between. In germline, CDR1 is ENHRY, CDR2 SYGVKD. CDR3: CAISDLQGRNEQFF. In DNA form, the CDR3 reads TGTGCCATCAGTGATCTACAGGGACGGAATGAGCAGTTCTTC.

V usage is TRBV5-1 and J usage is TRBJ1-2; D gene unclear. Trimming pared 4 bases from V and 4 bases from J, leaving 14 bases between. The germline V gene encodes CDR1 SGHRS and CDR2 YFSETQ. The CDR3 runs 14 residues. The DNA of the CDR3 is TGCGCCAGCAGCCAGGCGGGCGCCGGCTATGGCTACACCTTC. This encodes CASSQAGAGYGYTF.

This clone was found once. The gene calls are TRBV18 and TRBJ1-1; D is uncertain. Trimming cost V 0 bases and J 4 bases, with 12 bases left between them. The V gene's germline CDR1 is KGHSH and CDR2 LQKENI. The CDR3 is 15 amino acids. CDR3 loop: CASSPPGISSTEAFF. The CDR3 DNA reads TGTGCCAGCTCACCACCAGGTATATCTAGCACTGAAGCTTTCTTT.

This clone was picked up a small number of times. The genes are TRBV4-2 and TRBJ1-1, with D possibly being TRBD1 (5 bases). The length of the CDR3 is 15 residues. CDR1 and CDR2 from the germline V gene are LGHNA and YNFKEQ. V lost 4 bases to trimming and J lost 3 bases, with 15 bases between them. In DNA, the CDR3 is TGTGCCAGCAGCCCACGGTGGGGGGAGGACACTGAAGCTTTCTTT. Translating it yields CASSPRWGEDTEAFF.

The chain couples TRBV5-1 to TRBJ2-3; no firm D call. CDR1 is SGHRS, CDR2 YFSETQ, per germline. CDR3 size: 12 residues. Between the trimmed V and J ends, which lost 4 bases and 2 bases, there was a span of 5 bases. The CDR3 DNA reads as TGCGCCAGCAGCACCTACACAGATACGCAGTATTTT. It yields the protein CASSTYTDTQYF.

This clone occurred once. V and J are TRBV13 and TRBJ2-7, with D possibly matching TRBD1 (5 bases). Trimming shortened V by 2 bases and J by 0 bases, and 8 bases separated the two germline ends. The germline V gene has CDR1 PRHDT and CDR2 FYEKMQ (reference sequence). The CDR3 sequence is 14 residues long. As DNA, the CDR3 is TGTGCCAGCAGCTTAAGAGACAGCTCCTACGAGCAGTACTTC. Amino acids: CASSLRDSSYEQYF. The entire variable domain, with the rest obtained from reference TRBV13 and TRBJ2-7, is as follows: AAGVIQSPRHLIKEKRETATLKCYPIPRHDTVYWYQQGPGQDPQFLISFYEKMQSDKGSIPDRFSAQQFSDYHSELNMSSLELGDSALYFCASSLRDSSYEQYFGPGTRLTVT.

The chain combines TRBV10-3 with TRBJ1-4, with D perhaps TRBD1 (6 bases). Trimming removed 6 bases at V and 0 bases at J, with 11 bases between. The CDR3 sequence is 15 residues long. Germline V gene data show CDR1 as ENHRY and CDR2 as SYGVKD. The CDR3 DNA is TGTGCCATCAGGGACAGCGTATCAACTAATGAAAAACTGTTTTTT. It encodes CAIRDSVSTNEKLFF.

The chain employs TRBV5-5 and TRBJ1-1, with D uncertain. The CDR3 spans 16 residues. V shed 1 base and J shed 4 bases, with 17 bases lying between them. Germline CDR1 and CDR2: SGHKS and YYEKEE (reference sequence). The CDR3 DNA sequence: TGTGCCAGCAGCTTGTTTAGAGGCCTCGGGAGCACTGAAGCTTTCTTT. Amino acid sequence: CASSLFRGLGSTEAFF.